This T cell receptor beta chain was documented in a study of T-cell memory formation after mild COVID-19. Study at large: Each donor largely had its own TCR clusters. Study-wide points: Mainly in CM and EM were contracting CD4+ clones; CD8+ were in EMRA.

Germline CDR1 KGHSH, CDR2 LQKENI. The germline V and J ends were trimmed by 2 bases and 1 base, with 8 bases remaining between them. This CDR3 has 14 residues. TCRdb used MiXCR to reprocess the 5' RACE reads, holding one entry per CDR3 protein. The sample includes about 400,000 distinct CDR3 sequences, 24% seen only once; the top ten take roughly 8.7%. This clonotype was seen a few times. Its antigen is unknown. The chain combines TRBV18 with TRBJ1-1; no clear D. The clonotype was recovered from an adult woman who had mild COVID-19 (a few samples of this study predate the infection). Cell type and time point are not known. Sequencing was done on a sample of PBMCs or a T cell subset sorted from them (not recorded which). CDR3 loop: CASSPIPRNTEAFF. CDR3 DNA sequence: TGTGCCAGCTCACCAATCCCCAGGAACACTGAAGCTTTCTTT.